The 17 T cell receptor beta chains reported below all come from one sample, sequenced in a study of cytomegalovirus exposure and HLA in healthy donors (dated by TCRdb to the late 2010s). Library preparation employed the immunoSEQ multiplex PCR assay. TCRdb provides this immuneACCESS table in a form limited to in-frame rearrangements. Some clones are lacking; in checked studies, under half of them reflect an unresolved V gene, and why the rest are absent is not known. A total of tens of thousands of clones appear in this sample, approximately 91% of them only once. Around 2.1% of the sample goes to the ten largest clones. Sequencing used PBMCs. Every receptor here comes from a man aged 25-45 years in good health and CMV-seronegative.

This chain links TRBV19 with TRBJ1-2; no reliable D call. The CDR3 contains 12 residues. Trimming shortened V by 4 bases and J by 8 bases, and 11 bases separated the two germline ends. Per the germline V gene, CDR1 is LNHDA and CDR2 is SQIVND (reference sequence). The CDR3 region is CASSRGDYGYTF. The CDR3 nucleotides read TGTGCCAGTAGTAGAGGAGATTACGGCTACACCTTC.

The rearrangement joins TRBV10-3 to TRBJ2-3; 11 bases match TRBD2. This CDR3 has 14 amino acids. With V trimmed by 6 bases and J by 4 bases, 3 bases remained unmatched. Germline lookup yields CDR1 ENHRY and CDR2 SYGVKD. CDR3 DNA: TGTGCCATCAGCCTTAGCGGGGGGGCAGATACGCAGTATTTT. Translation gives CAISLSGGADTQYF.

The rearrangement uses TRBV5-8 and TRBJ1-5; possible D gene TRBD1, 5 bases. CDR3 length equals 14 residues. Germline CDR1 SGHTS, CDR2 YDEGEE. V was pared by 4 bases and J by 5 bases, with 13 bases between. The DNA for the CDR3 is TGTGCCAGCAGCCTGAAAGGACACTATCAGCCCCAGCATTTT. As protein: CASSLKGHYQPQHF.

The chain employs TRBV2 and TRBJ2-1; possibly TRBD2 for D (6 bases). The germline gives CDR1 SNHLY, CDR2 FYNNEI. The CDR3 spans 16 residues. Trimming took off 4 bases at V and 1 base at J, with 14 bases between the two ends. Written as DNA, the CDR3 is TGTGCCAGCAGTGTGCTTATGGGGGGATCCTACAATGAGCAGTTCTTC. It specifies CASSVLMGGSYNEQFF.

This chain connects TRBV27 to TRBJ2-2; D gene unclear. Germline CDR1 MNHEY, CDR2 SMNVEV (reference sequence). V gave up 3 bases and J gave up 0 bases, with 17 bases separating them. This CDR3 is built from 18 residues. CDR3 sequence reads: CASSFTFPGAANTGELFF. CDR3 in DNA: TGTGCCAGCAGTTTCACATTCCCCGGAGCCGCGAACACCGGGGAGCTGTTTTTT.

The chain couples TRBV15 to TRBJ1-5, with unresolved D. Trimming removed 0 bases from V and 1 base from J, with 7 bases in between. The germline V gene has CDR1 LNHNV and CDR2 YYDKDF (reference sequence). This CDR3 contains 15 residues. The CDR3 protein is CATSRDRGSNQPQHF. The CDR3, as DNA: TGTGCCACCAGCAGAGATCGGGGAAGCAATCAGCCCCAGCATTTT.

The chain recombines TRBV5-8 with TRBJ2-1, with 9 bases that match TRBD1. Trimming took 7 bases from V and 2 from J; bases not matched to a gene: 16. This CDR3 region has 18 residues. The germline CDR1 and CDR2 sequences are SGHTS and YDEGEE. In nucleotides, the CDR3 is TGTGCCAGCGCGCAAATTAAGGACAGGGGCACAACCTACAATGAGCAGTTCTTC. This gives the protein CASAQIKDRGTTYNEQFF.

This chain uses TRBV6-1 with TRBJ2-5; D is perhaps TRBD1 (6 bases). CDR1 is MNHNS, CDR2 SASEGT, per germline. The V end lost 7 bases, the J end lost 4 bases, and 13 bases lay between the germline ends. This CDR3 contains 13 residues. CDR3 DNA sequence: TGTGCCAGCACTTACAAAGGGGGAGAGACCCAGTACTTC. It translates to CASTYKGGETQYF.

J is TRBJ1-6 and V is TRBV5-6, with a weak D call TRBD1 (5 bases). The V end lost 0 bases, the J end lost 6 bases, and 13 bases lay between the germline ends. There are 16 residues in the CDR3. Germline CDR1 is SGHDT and CDR2 is YYEEEE. The CDR3 DNA reads TGTGCCAGCAGCTTGGCCGGCGGGGGGATTAATTCACCCCTCCACTTT. This translates into CASSLAGGGINSPLHF.

This clone showed up just once. J is TRBJ2-7 and V is TRBV7-2; the D is unclear. There are 14 residues in the CDR3. The germline V gene has CDR1 SGHTA and CDR2 FQGNSA. Trimming took 5 bases from V and 4 from J, leaving 15 bases between them. CDR3 in amino acids: CASSPPSKLYEQYF. CDR3 DNA: TGTGCCAGCAGCCCCCCGAGCAAGTTGTACGAGCAGTACTTC.

This sequence joins TRBV6-5 and TRBJ1-2, with D unresolved. V was pared by 7 bases and J by 6 bases, with 18 bases between. Per the germline V gene, CDR1 is MNHEY and CDR2 is SVGAGI. This CDR3 spans 14 amino acids. The CDR3: CASIRSSYANGYTF. DNA of the CDR3: TGTGCCAGCATCCGGTCCTCCTACGCGAATGGCTACACCTTC.

This sequence joins TRBV9 and TRBJ2-1, with D possibly matching TRBD2 (5 bases). The CDR3 runs 16 residues. The germline gives CDR1 SGDLS, CDR2 YYNGEE. V was cut by 0 bases and J by 4 bases, with 14 bases left in between. CDR3: CASSVVRGLGYNEQFF. CDR3 bases: TGTGCCAGCAGCGTAGTCCGGGGTCTCGGTTACAATGAGCAGTTCTTC.

The chain recombines TRBV18 with TRBJ2-7, with TRBD2 matching 10 bases. The CDR3 spans 15 residues. Germline CDR1 reads KGHSH; CDR2 reads LQKENI. V lost 5 bases, J lost 5 bases, and 9 bases stayed unmatched. The CDR3 coding sequence is TGTGCCAGCTCATCCCTAGCGGGAGTTTCCCACGAGCAGTACTTC. Translating gives CASSSLAGVSHEQYF.

This clone was seen a few times. The J gene is TRBJ2-7, the V gene TRBV27; no clear D gene. The length of the CDR3 is 14 residues. V dropped 0 bases and J dropped 0 bases, with 6 bases sitting between them. Germline V CDR1 and CDR2: MNHEY, SMNVEV (reference sequence). The chain's CDR3 is CASSLSPNSYEQYF. The CDR3, as DNA: TGTGCCAGCAGTTTATCCCCTAACTCCTACGAGCAGTACTTC.

CDR3 sequence reads: CASRLAGDPNEKLFF. CDR3 nucleotides: TGTGCCAGCAGGCTAGCAGGGGATCCTAATGAAAAACTGTTTTTT. The chain uses TRBV6-5 and TRBJ1-4, with D possibly TRBD1 on 6 matching bases. Trimming took 6 bases from V and 3 from J, leaving 14 bases between them. The length of the CDR3 is 15 residues. CDR1 is MNHEY, CDR2 SVGAGI, per germline.

The chain couples TRBV6-5 to TRBJ1-4; D is possibly TRBD1 (6 bases). Between the trimmed V and J ends, which lost 6 bases and 8 bases, there was a span of 19 bases. Germline assignment: CDR1 MNHEY and CDR2 SVGAGI. CDR3 length: 15 residues. The CDR3 region is CASSFGAGAEEKLFF. CDR3 nucleotides: TGTGCCAGCAGCTTTGGGGCAGGGGCTGAAGAAAAACTGTTTTTT.

The CDR3 spells CASRPTEFPIRYNEQFF. CDR3 DNA sequence: TGTGCCAGCAGGCCTACCGAGTTTCCAATAAGATACAATGAGCAGTTCTTC. The chain has TRBV7-2 and TRBJ2-1, with unresolved D. Germline CDR1 is SGHTA and CDR2 is FQGNSA. This CDR3 has 17 residues. V lost 6 bases and J lost 4, with 22 bases in between.